This T cell receptor (beta chain) appears in the sequencing data of a study of breast tumors, draining lymph nodes, adjacent tissues. With V trimmed by 6 bases and J by 0 bases, 9 bases remained unmatched. This CDR3 spans 17 amino acids. Ten or more counts support this clonotype. Breast cancer patients provided tissue from their axillary draining lymph nodes. TCRdb analysed the multiplex PCR reads with MiXCR anew, one entry per CDR3 protein. The repertoire includes about 270,000 distinct CDR3 sequences, roughly 30% of them detected once, and about 1% sits in the top ten. Sample: axillary lymph node tissue. The chain has TRBV12-3 or TRBV12-4 and TRBJ2-2, with 8 bases matching TRBD1. The TCR sequence derives from a female donor with breast cancer. Some clones in this sample may be carry-over from other donors' samples. Here the CDR3 DNA reads TGTGCCAGCAGCCCCAGCCAGGACAGGGCGAACACCGGGGAGCTGTTTTTT. The encoded protein is CASSPSQDRANTGELFF.